These 9 T cell receptor beta chains were all obtained from the same sample, sequenced in a study of CD4 and CD8 cells across lung adenocarcinoma regions. TCRdb reprocessed the PCR reads via MiXCR and lists one record per CDR3 protein. Of 20,000 or so distinct CDR3 sequences in the sample, 40% to 60% are singletons; the top ten hold approximately 34%. Sequenced input: CD8+ T cells from the margin of a lung tumor. Receptors were obtained from a male donor with lung adenocarcinoma. The CD4 and CD8 labels of this study may be unreliable.

A remark on this clonotype: Compared with germline, one end of the junction differs, possibly owing to a read error. The chain couples TRBV10-2 to TRBJ2-3; D is possibly TRBD1 or TRBD2 (7 bases each). The CDR3 totals 14 residues. The germline gives CDR1 WSHSY, CDR2 SAAADI. The CDR3 DNA reads as TGCGCCAGCTGGGCAGGGGGGGGCACAGATACTCAGTACTTT. Translating it yields CASWAGGGTDTQYF.

The chain links TRBV5-1 to TRBJ2-1; no definite D call. The end of the DNA is better explained by TRBJ2-7, so the J call may be wrong. This CDR3 spans 14 amino acids. CDR1 is SGHRS, CDR2 YFSETQ, per germline. The CDR3 DNA is TGCGCCAGCAGCTTGGAAGGTCGCACCTACGAGCAGTACTTC. Protein sequence: CASSLEGRTYEQYF.

The CDR3 is CAGGGQRAKDTQYF. In DNA, the CDR3 is TGTGCCGGCGGGGGGCAGAGGGCCAAAGATACGCAGTACTTC. The chain combines TRBV27 with TRBJ2-4; 8 bases are shared with TRBD2. The CDR3 extends over 14 amino acids. Losses at the gene ends were 11 bases for V and 13 bases for J; bases not matched to a gene: 19. Germline V lookup: CDR1 MNHEY, CDR2 SMNVEV (reference sequence).

This clonotype is labeled medium-sized. CDR3 sequence: CASSVSVHGQLHGYTF. The CDR3 coding sequence is TGCGCCAGCAGTGTGAGTGTTCATGGCCAACTACATGGCTACACCTTC. The chain joins TRBV10-2 to TRBJ1-2; D remains unclear. In germline, CDR1 is WSHSY, CDR2 SAAADI. The CDR3 runs 16 residues. V was clipped by 4 bases and J by 6 bases, with 21 bases between them.

There are many counts of this clonotype. The gene calls are TRBV25-1 and TRBJ2-6; D unresolved. Germline V gives CDR1 MGHDK, CDR2 SYGVNS. V shed 2 bases and J shed 0 bases, with 5 bases lying between them. The CDR3 covers 15 residues. DNA of the CDR3: TGTGCCAGCAGTGAAGTAGGCTCTGGGGCCAACGTCCTGACTTTC. Translated, it gives CASSEVGSGANVLTF.

The chain couples TRBV6-1 to TRBJ1-1; D is unresolved. Germline CDR1 MNHNS, CDR2 SASEGT. The V gene lost 1 base and the J gene lost 8 bases, with 5 bases spanning the gap. CDR3 size: 11 residues. The CDR3 protein is CASSEETEAFF. Written as DNA, the CDR3 is TGTGCCAGCAGTGAAGAGACCGAAGCTTTCTTT.

This clonotype was seen only a few times. The genes are TRBV28 and TRBJ2-5; D remains ambiguous. The V gene lost 3 bases and the J gene lost 3 bases, with 17 bases spanning the gap. CDR3 size: 16 residues. From germline, CDR1 is MDHEN and CDR2 SYDVKM. CDR3 nucleotide sequence: TGTGCCAGCAGTTTGGGGTCAGGTTTTCAGGAAGAGACCCAGTACTTC. It yields the protein CASSLGSGFQEETQYF.

The chain has TRBV4-1 and TRBJ2-2, with TRBD1 identical over 10 bases. The CDR3 length is 15 residues. Per germline, CDR1 MGHRA and CDR2 YSYEKL. Germline trimming cut 4 bases from V and 6 bases from J; bases unmatched to any gene: 5. CDR3 DNA sequence: TGCGCCAGCAGCCCGGGACAGGGGAGGTCCGGGGAGCTGTTTTTT. Protein: CASSPGQGRSGELFF.

This clonotype was counted many times. The chain joins TRBV6-1 to TRBJ1-1, with D perhaps matching TRBD1 (5 bases). This CDR3 has 15 amino acids. V lost 4 bases and J 4 bases, leaving 16 bases between the germline ends. CDR1 is MNHNS, CDR2 SASEGT, per germline. As DNA, the CDR3 is TGTGCCAGCAGTGCCAGGGCCCCTGGGACCACTGAAGCTTTCTTT. Translation gives CASSARAPGTTEAFF.